Shown below are 9 T cell receptor beta chains from a single sample sequenced in a study of blood T cells in healthy people across ages. It was with a sample-barcoded 5' primer and a J-beta primer mix that a second PCR of roughly 7 to 12 cycles was run. Each CDR3 protein gets one entry after TCRdb re-called the 5' RACE reads with MiXCR. The table shows fewer than 2 million distinct CDR3 sequences, with 39% occurring only once. Sequencing was performed on blood. Every receptor here comes from a human donor in good health.

V usage is TRBV4-3 and J usage is TRBJ1-1; 10 bases line up with TRBD1. This CDR3 has 15 residues. The germline gives CDR1 LGHNA, CDR2 YSLEER. V lost 1 base, J lost 11 bases, and 10 bases stayed unmatched. CDR3 loop: CASSQVTPTGQGAFF. The CDR3 DNA sequence: TGCGCCAGCAGCCAAGTTACTCCAACGGGACAGGGGGCTTTCTTT.

A note on this clonotype: Compared with germline, one end of the junction differs, possibly owing to a read error. The chain carries TRBV5-1 and TRBJ2-3, with TRBD2 matching 12 bases. Germline assignment: CDR1 SGHRS and CDR2 YFSETQ. The CDR3 length is 16 residues. The CDR3 sequence is CASSKGTSGPADTQYF. CDR3 DNA: TGCGCTAGCAGCAAGGGGACTAGCGGGCCCGCAGATACGCAGTATTTT. The full variable domain, rest sourced from reference TRBV5-1 and TRBJ2-3, is KAGVTQTPRYLIKTRGQQVTLSCSPISGHRSVSWYQQTPGQGLQFLFEYFSETQRNKGNFPGRFSGRQFSNSRSEMNVSTLELGDSALYLCASSKGTSGPADTQYFGPGTRLTVL.

Only a few counts were recorded for this clonotype. The gene calls are TRBV29-1 and TRBJ1-1, with 9 bases aligning to TRBD1. This CDR3 has 15 residues. The junction had 15 bases not matched to a gene; V was cut back by 8 bases and J by 5 bases. CDR1 and CDR2 from the germline V gene are SQVTM and ANQGSEA. The CDR3 nucleotides are TGCAGCACGTGGACGACAGGGGGTGTCGGGACTGAAGCTTTCTTT. Amino acid sequence: CSTWTTGGVGTEAFF.

J is TRBJ2-7 and V is TRBV27; TRBD1 aligns across 7 bases. Germline V gene lookup returns CDR1 MNHEY and CDR2 SMNVEV (reference sequence). V was clipped by 2 bases and J by 3 bases; unmatched bases: 7. CDR3 size: 15 residues. In DNA, the CDR3 is TGTGCCAGCAGTTTAAAGGACAGGAGAGTCTACGAGCAGTACTTC. Protein: CASSLKDRRVYEQYF.

The rearrangement joins TRBV6-5 to TRBJ1-2; 7 nucleotides align to TRBD1. The CDR3 is 16 amino acids. V lost 2 bases to trimming and J lost 7 bases; unmatched junction nucleotides: 13. CDR1 is MNHEY, CDR2 SVGAGI, per germline. The chain's CDR3 is CASSYTRQGLMGGYTF. In nucleotides, the CDR3 is TGTGCCAGCAGTTACACCAGACAGGGATTGATGGGTGGCTACACCTTC.

This clonotype has a handful of counts. This chain connects TRBV7-9 to TRBJ1-2, with 7 nucleotides matching TRBD1. The CDR3 is 12 residues long. V dropped 5 bases and J dropped 7; count of bases not matched to a gene: 4. Germline CDR1 and CDR2: SEHNR and FQNEAQ (reference sequence). The CDR3 protein is CASSVDRVGYTF. CDR3 bases: TGTGCCAGCAGCGTCGACAGGGTTGGCTACACCTTC.

This clonotype was seen a handful of times. The V gene is TRBV2, the J gene TRBJ2-7, with D possibly being TRBD1 or TRBD2 (6 bases each). With 7 bases removed from V and 7 bases from J, the gap between germline ends came to 14 bases. CDR3 length: 12 residues. CDR1 is SNHLY and CDR2 is FYNNEI in the germline V gene. CDR3 bases: TGTGCCAGCAAAAGGGGGGCTCGGGAGCAGTACTTC. This codes for CASKRGAREQYF.

The chain recombines TRBV12-3 or TRBV12-4 with TRBJ2-1; D might be TRBD1 or TRBD2, each matching 5 bases. The CDR3 covers 17 residues. V gave up 5 bases and J gave up 0 bases, with 17 bases separating them. Here the CDR3 DNA reads TGTGCCAGCAGTCCCGGGGACGGGGAACCCTCCTACAATGAGCAGTTCTTC. Translation: CASSPGDGEPSYNEQFF.

The chain uses TRBV9 and TRBJ2-2, with TRBD1 identical over 9 bases. This CDR3 contains 16 residues. Germline V gives CDR1 SGDLS, CDR2 YYNGEE. With V trimmed by 1 base and J by 2 bases, 3 bases remained unmatched. CDR3 amino acids: CASSVNTGGNTGELFF. CDR3 bases: TGTGCCAGCAGCGTAAATACAGGGGGCAACACCGGGGAGCTGTTTTTT.